This T cell receptor beta chain was sequenced for a study of Graves' ophthalmopathy and Graves' hyperthyroidism. As for the study in general: Peripheral blood collection took place at initial diagnosis, before any treatment.

The authors amplified TCR beta CDR3 regions from RNA transcripts. The authors performed first-round RT-PCR with HTBI primers and then a second-round multiplex PCR. TCRdb redid the calling of the multiplex PCR reads with MiXCR, one entry per CDR3 protein. Found here are roughly 160,000 distinct CDR3 sequences, about two fifths of them singletons; the top ten hold nearly 9%. Lactation, pregnancy, uncontrolled infections and other autoimmune diseases were all grounds for excluding patients. Clinicians diagnosed using symptoms, serum thyroxine, TRAb, thyroid ultrasound and orbital computed tomography. A volume of 8 to 10 ml of fresh peripheral blood supplied the PBMCs. The specimen sequenced was peripheral blood. This clonotype was sampled from a young man with Graves' ophthalmopathy.

This CDR3 is CASSLEGQHYGYTF. CDR3 bases: TGTGCCAGCAGCTTAGAAGGGCAGCACTATGGCTACACCTTC. The chain carries TRBV11-3 and TRBJ1-2; D unresolved. CDR3 length equals 14 residues. Germline-derived CDR1 and CDR2 are SGHNT and YENEEA. V lost 0 bases, J lost 3 bases, and 8 bases lay in between. Full variable domain (rest looked up from reference TRBV11-3 and TRBJ1-2): EAGVVQSPRYKIIEKKQPVAFWCNPISGHNTLYWYLQNLGQGPELLIRYENEEAVDDSQLPKDRFSAERLKGVDSTLKIQPAELGDSAVYLCASSLEGQHYGYTFGSGTRLTVV.